A single sample gave rise to the 21 T cell receptor beta chains below, sequenced in a study of blood T cell repertoires in COVID-19. TCRdb keeps only in-frame clones here, not all; method: immunoSEQ multiplex PCR. Of approximately 280,000 clones in the sample, about 89% were seen once. The sample was peripheral blood. The receptors shown here come from a woman aged 60 to 75 with acute or convalescent COVID-19.

The chain employs TRBV6-2 or TRBV6-3 and TRBJ2-7; D possibly corresponds to TRBD2 (6 bases). CDR3 length equals 16 residues. CDR1 is MNHEY, CDR2 SVGEGT, per germline. Trimming took off 4 bases at V and 0 bases at J, with 16 bases between the two ends. This chain's CDR3 is CASSSQTRQSSYEQYF. CDR3 coding DNA: TGTGCCAGCAGTTCGCAGACTAGACAGAGCTCCTACGAGCAGTACTTC.

V and J are TRBV6-4 and TRBJ2-1, with 7 nucleotides matching TRBD2. With V trimmed by 0 bases and J by 4 bases, 6 bases remained unmatched. The CDR3 consists of 16 residues. Germline V gene lookup returns CDR1 MRHNA and CDR2 SNTAGT. The chain's CDR3 is CASSDSKGLSYNEQFF. The DNA of the CDR3 is TGTGCCAGCAGTGACTCGAAGGGACTATCGTACAATGAGCAGTTCTTC.

This chain links TRBV28 with TRBJ2-3, with TRBD2 matching over 14 bases. CDR3 size: 17 residues. Losses at the gene ends were 4 bases for V and 3 bases for J; bases not matched to a gene: 6. Germline CDR1 is MDHEN and CDR2 is SYDVKM. The CDR3 protein is CASSSPGTSGSTDTQYF. For the CDR3, the DNA is TGTGCCAGCAGTTCGCCTGGGACTAGCGGGAGTACAGATACGCAGTATTTT.

For this clone: Other nucleotide sequences in the sample specify the same CDR3. The chain joins TRBV12-3 or TRBV12-4 to TRBJ1-2, with D hard to call. Between the trimmed V and J ends, which lost 6 bases and 3 bases, there was a span of 11 bases. The CDR3 consists of 13 residues. The CDR3 sequence: CASSPTGDYGYTF. CDR3 DNA sequence: TGTGCCAGCAGCCCTACCGGGGACTATGGCTACACCTTC.

The chain has TRBV7-9 and TRBJ2-7, with D unresolved. Germline lookup yields CDR1 SEHNR and CDR2 FQNEAQ (reference sequence). The ends were cut back, 4 bases at V and 3 bases at J, with 4 bases in the middle. The CDR3 contains 11 residues. The CDR3 is CASSSFYEQYF. DNA of the CDR3: TGTGCCAGCAGCTCTTTCTACGAGCAGTACTTC. Full variable domain (remainder filled in from reference TRBV7-9 and TRBJ2-7): DTGVSQNPRHKITKRGQNVTFRCDPISEHNRLYWYRQTLGQGPEFLTYFQNEAQLEKSRLLSDRFSAERPKGSFSTLEIQRTEQGDSAMYLCASSSFYEQYFGPGTRLTVT.

The rearrangement links TRBV6-8 to TRBJ1-5, with D perhaps TRBD1 (5 bases). The CDR3 loop spans 14 amino acids. Trimming took 6 bases from V and 5 from J, leaving 14 bases between them. Germline V gene sequence: CDR1 MNHGY, CDR2 SAAAGT. CDR3 in amino acids: CASRSAGLDQPQHF. In DNA, the CDR3 is TGTGCCAGCAGATCCGCAGGGTTGGATCAGCCCCAGCATTTT.

V usage is TRBV19 and J usage is TRBJ1-5; 7 nucleotides agree with TRBD1. CDR1 LNHDA and CDR2 SQIVND come from the germline V gene (reference sequence). Trimming took 8 bases from V and 7 from J; bases not matched to a gene: 8. This CDR3 spans 13 amino acids. The CDR3 is CASSYRGGQPQHF. The CDR3 DNA reads TGTGCCAGTTCATACAGGGGAGGACAGCCCCAGCATTTT.

The chain carries TRBV6-5 and TRBJ1-4; TRBD1 matches 11 bases. The CDR3 is made up of 14 amino acids. V lost 6 bases, J lost 10 bases, and 7 bases stayed unmatched. Germline CDR1 reads MNHEY; CDR2 reads SVGAGI. In nucleotides, the CDR3 is TGTGCCAGCAGCCAGGACAGGGGGCTTGGAAAACTGTTTTTT. Protein sequence: CASSQDRGLGKLFF.

The rearrangement uses TRBV27 and TRBJ2-7; 7 bases match TRBD2. V lost 5 bases, J lost 6 bases, and 10 bases stayed unmatched. The CDR3 consists of 14 residues. Per the germline V gene, CDR1 is MNHEY and CDR2 is SMNVEV (reference sequence). CDR3 loop: CASSPGGSWGEQYF. CDR3 bases: TGTGCCAGCAGTCCCGGCGGGAGTTGGGGCGAGCAGTACTTC.

V usage is TRBV27 and J usage is TRBJ1-1; D is perhaps TRBD1 (5 bases). The germline V gene has CDR1 MNHEY and CDR2 SMNVEV (reference sequence). The CDR3 is made up of 13 amino acids. V was trimmed by 6 bases and J by 10 bases, leaving 18 bases between them. This CDR3 is CASSPAGGTLAFF. CDR3 nucleotide sequence: TGTGCCAGCAGCCCCGCCGGGGGTACCCTAGCTTTCTTT.

The chain combines TRBV3-1 (or the pseudogene TRBV3-2) with TRBJ2-6, with TRBD2 matching over 8 bases. The CDR3 length is 18 residues. CDR1 and CDR2 from the germline V gene are LGHDT and YNNKEL (reference sequence). V lost 1 base, J lost 1 base, and 6 bases stayed unmatched. The CDR3 reads CASSQVAGRGSGANVLTF. The CDR3 DNA follows: TGTGCCAGCAGCCAAGTTGCCGGGAGGGGGTCTGGGGCCAACGTCCTGACTTTC.

About this clone: The sample has other DNA sequences that encode this CDR3 too. The genes are TRBV5-1 and TRBJ1-1, with 11 positions matching TRBD1. The CDR3 sequence is 14 residues long. Germline V gene data show CDR1 as SGHRS and CDR2 as YFSETQ. V lost 2 bases and J lost 5; bases outside the gene matches: 2. The CDR3 DNA is TGCGCCAGCAGCTTAGGGACAGGGGGAACTGAAGCTTTCTTT. Its protein is CASSLGTGGTEAFF.

J is TRBJ2-1 and V is TRBV27; 7 bases are a match to TRBD2. The V gene end was trimmed by 3 bases and the J gene end by 8 bases; junction bases not matched to a gene: 1. The germline CDR1 and CDR2 sequences are MNHEY and SMNVEV (reference sequence). This CDR3 is built from 12 residues. The CDR3 DNA reads as TGTGCCAGCAGTTTGACTAGCCATGAGCAGTTCTTC. This encodes CASSLTSHEQFF.

The CDR3 DNA follows: TGTGCCAGCAGCCAAGGAAGCCAGGGTACTCGTTCACCCCTCCACTTT. It codes for CASSQGSQGTRSPLHF. The chain carries TRBV14 and TRBJ1-6, with D possibly matching TRBD1 (5 bases). The CDR3 spans 16 residues. Germline loops: CDR1 SGHDN, CDR2 FVKESK. Trimming pared 1 base from V and 9 bases from J, leaving 16 bases between.

The rearrangement uses TRBV7-2 and TRBJ2-1; TRBD2 agrees at 13 bases. The junction had 7 bases not matched to a gene; V was cut back by 1 base and J by 7 bases. This CDR3 has 17 residues. Germline V gene lookup returns CDR1 SGHTA and CDR2 FQGNSA. CDR3 residues: CASSLVSSTSGRNEQFF. The CDR3 DNA sequence: TGTGCCAGCAGCTTAGTAAGTTCGACTAGCGGGAGGAATGAGCAGTTCTTC. Full variable domain (rest looked up from reference TRBV7-2 and TRBJ2-1): GAGVSQSPSNKVTEKGKDVELRCDPISGHTALYWYRQSLGQGLEFLIYFQGNSAPDKSGLPSDRFSAERTGGSVSTLTIQRTQQEDSAVYLCASSLVSSTSGRNEQFFGPGTRLTVL.

This clone appeared once. The chain joins TRBV6-5 to TRBJ2-1; 11 positions match TRBD2. The ends lost 6 bases at V and 9 bases at J; junction bases unmatched: 10. From germline, CDR1 is MNHEY and CDR2 SVGAGI. The CDR3 is 15 residues long. The CDR3 reads CASSLTSGSRSEQFF. In nucleotides, the CDR3 is TGTGCCAGCAGCCTAACTAGCGGGAGTCGGTCTGAGCAGTTCTTC.

The V gene is TRBV9, the J gene TRBJ2-2, with D perhaps TRBD1 (6 bases). This CDR3 comprises 15 residues. V shed 4 bases and J shed 7 bases, with 17 bases lying between them. Germline-derived CDR1 and CDR2 are SGDLS and YYNGEE. The CDR3 sequence: CASSTTQGSGGELFF. Here the CDR3 DNA reads TGTGCCAGCAGCACTACACAGGGTTCGGGCGGGGAGCTGTTTTTT.

This clone was picked up one time. This chain connects TRBV21-1 to TRBJ1-6; the DNA was not used to check the table's D call, TRBD1. TRBV21-1 is flagged as a pseudogene. CDR3 size: 15 residues. CDR3 sequence: CASSKGLSYNSPLHF. The DNA of the CDR3 is TGTGCCAGCAGCAAGGGGCTCTCCTATAATTCACCCCTCCACTTT.

The rearrangement joins TRBV11-2 to TRBJ1-4; no definite D call. The CDR3 runs 16 residues. Trimming took 5 bases from V and 8 from J, leaving 21 bases between them. Looked up from germline, CDR1 is SGHAT and CDR2 is FQNNGV. CDR3: CASSEHSLVLGEKLFF. The CDR3 nucleotides are TGTGCCAGCAGCGAACATTCCTTGGTGTTGGGCGAAAAACTGTTTTTT.

The chain employs TRBV7-3 and TRBJ1-5; D might be TRBD1 (6 bases). CDR1 and CDR2 (germline): SGHTA, FQGTGA. V was cut by 2 bases and J by 0 bases, with 8 bases left in between. The CDR3 totals 15 residues. CDR3 nucleotide sequence: TGTGCCAGCAGCTTACAGGGGACTAGCAATCAGCCCCAGCATTTT. The encoded protein is CASSLQGTSNQPQHF.

The chain couples TRBV19 to TRBJ1-1; 7 bases align to TRBD1. Germline CDR1 and CDR2: LNHDA and SQIVND (reference sequence). The CDR3 is 17 residues long. The ends lost 2 bases at V and 2 bases at J; junction bases unmatched: 11. CDR3 amino acids: CASSIYPGGVSNTEAFF. The DNA for the CDR3 is TGTGCCAGTAGTATATATCCAGGGGGAGTATCCAACACTGAAGCTTTCTTT.